Sequencing of this T cell receptor (beta chain) was carried out in a study of ipilimumab plus nivolumab after autologous stem cell transplantation. Across the study: A median of roughly 8 nivolumab and 5 ipilimumab doses were given. The DLBCL group included primary refractory and relapsed cases.

The CDR3 has 14 amino acids. Trimming at V came to 3 bases and at J to 2 bases, leaving 3 bases not matched to a gene. CDR1 is SGHRS, CDR2 YFSETQ, per germline. Checkpoint therapy with ipilimumab 1 mg/kg began 14 to 28 days after transplant. Study findings and constraints: Authors suggest TCR repertoire, Treg phenotype and gut microbiota support further study.

Clones were read by immunoSEQ multiplex PCR, and TCRdb kept only the in-frame ones, dropping some. The sample carries around 21,000 clones, just over 75% recorded once. Remarks on this clone: Its matching antigen is unknown.

The material was PBMCs, obtained in a trial of ipilimumab plus nivolumab as post-transplant consolidation. The V call is TRBV5-1, the J call TRBJ2-7; 9 bases map to TRBD1. This TCR came from a male donor with diffuse large B-cell lymphoma. CDR3 protein: CASSSGTGTYEQYF. CDR3 in DNA: TGCGCCAGCAGCTCGGGGACAGGGACCTACGAGCAGTACTTC.